What follows is one T cell receptor (beta chain) and its context. Its specificity is unknown. The table came from immunoSEQ multiplex PCR; TCRdb's copy has only in-frame clones and leaves some out. The sample includes around 84,000 clones, approximately 92% of them seen just once. This sample stems from a study of T cell responses to AZD1222 COVID-19 vaccine. Study-level findings and limits: Donors skewed white British and female; clonal diversity was possibly underestimated. Only a handful of AZD1222 recipients, several in all, had baseline seropositivity.

The CDR3 runs 13 residues. V trimming: 7 bases; J trimming: 5 bases; junction bases outside the gene matches: 4. Germline V gene lookup returns CDR1 MNHEY and CDR2 SVGAGI. V gene TRBV6-5 combines with J gene TRBJ2-2; 7 bases fit TRBD2. This TCR came from an adult in good health. This specimen was peripheral blood, taken on day 0 of AZD1222 vaccination. DNA of the CDR3: TGTGCCAGCATCAGGGAGGGGACCGGGGAGCTGTTTTTT. It codes for CASIREGTGELFF.